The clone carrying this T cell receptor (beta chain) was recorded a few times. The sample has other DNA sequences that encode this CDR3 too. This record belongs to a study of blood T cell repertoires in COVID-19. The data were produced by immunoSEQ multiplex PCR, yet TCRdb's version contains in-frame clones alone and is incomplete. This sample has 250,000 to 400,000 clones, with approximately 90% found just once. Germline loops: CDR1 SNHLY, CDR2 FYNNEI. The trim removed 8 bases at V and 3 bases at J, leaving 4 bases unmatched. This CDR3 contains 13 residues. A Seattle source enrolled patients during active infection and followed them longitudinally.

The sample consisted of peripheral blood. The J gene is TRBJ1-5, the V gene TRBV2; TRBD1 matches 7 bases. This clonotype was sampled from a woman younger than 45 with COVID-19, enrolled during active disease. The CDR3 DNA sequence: TGTGCCAGCCGGGGACAGCTCAATCAGCCCCAGCATTTT. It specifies CASRGQLNQPQHF.